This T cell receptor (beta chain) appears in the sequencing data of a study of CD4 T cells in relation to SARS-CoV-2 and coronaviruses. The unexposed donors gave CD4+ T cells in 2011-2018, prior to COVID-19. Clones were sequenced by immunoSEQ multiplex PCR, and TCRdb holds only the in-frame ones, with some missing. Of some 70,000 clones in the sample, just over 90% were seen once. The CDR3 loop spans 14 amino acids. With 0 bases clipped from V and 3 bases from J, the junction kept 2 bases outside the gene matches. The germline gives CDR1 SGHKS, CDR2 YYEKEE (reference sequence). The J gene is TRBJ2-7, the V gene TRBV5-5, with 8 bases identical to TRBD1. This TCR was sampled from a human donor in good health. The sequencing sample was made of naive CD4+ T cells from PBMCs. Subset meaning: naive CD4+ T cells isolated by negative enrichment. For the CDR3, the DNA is TGTGCCAGCAGCTTGGGACAGGGGATCTACGAGCAGTACTTC. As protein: CASSLGQGIYEQYF.